This entry is about one TCR beta chain. Authors' data handling: For nucleated cells, counts were estimated from reference gene primer amplification. Generated by immunoSEQ multiplex PCR, the TCRdb table keeps only in-frame clones and is missing some. V, J and clone size were drawn from that table, and D and trimming were deduced from the DNA. The sample has 250,000 to 300,000 clones, roughly 88% seen once. This record comes from a study of blood T cell repertoires in COVID-19. Overall study context: Samples came from the United States, Italy and Spain, spanning acute and convalescent COVID-19. Nucleic acid was either cDNA or gDNA, and it came from T cells, B-cell-depleted T cells, or PBMCs.

Trimming cost V 6 bases and J 5 bases; bases outside gene matches: 12. The V gene's germline CDR1 is LGHNA and CDR2 YNFKEQ. CDR3 length equals 16 residues. The sequence derives from a woman aged 70 to 79 with acute or convalescent COVID-19. The genes are TRBV4-2 and TRBJ2-5, with 10 nucleotides matching TRBD2. The sequencing input was peripheral blood. CDR3 loop: CASSPSPGTSVETQYF. For the CDR3, the DNA is TGTGCCAGCAGTCCCAGTCCCGGGACTAGCGTTGAGACCCAGTACTTC.